The next 14 T cell receptor beta chains were all read from a single sample in a study of shared clonotypes between healthy human individuals. TCRdb keeps only in-frame clones here, not all; method: immunoSEQ multiplex PCR. The sample has roughly 500,000 clones, 96% seen once. The sample taken for sequencing was naive CD4+ T cells sorted from blood. This sample's subset: CD45RA+ positively selected. Source of these receptors: a woman aged 25 to 39 in good health.

The chain is built from TRBV6-6 and TRBJ2-7; a possible D gene is TRBD2 (6 bases). V was shortened by 8 bases and J by 3 bases, with 20 bases between the two germline ends. CDR3 length: 15 residues. Germline-derived CDR1 and CDR2 are MNHNY and SVGAGI (reference sequence). The CDR3 sequence is CASQMGLEGVYEQYF. CDR3 nucleotides: TGTGCCAGCCAAATGGGGCTGGAGGGAGTCTACGAGCAGTACTTC.

This sequence joins TRBV4-1 and TRBJ2-5; 10 bases line up with TRBD1. The J call may be mistaken, given a closer DNA end match to TRBJ2-7. Germline loops: CDR1 MGHRA, CDR2 YSYEKL. The CDR3 is 15 amino acids. The CDR3 bases are TGCGCCAGCAGCCAGCACCGGGACAGGGGAGACGAGCAGTACTTC. Translating it yields CASSQHRDRGDEQYF.

V and J are TRBV6-6 and TRBJ2-1; D may be TRBD1 or TRBD2 (5 bases each). Trimming cost V 2 bases and J 5 bases, with 16 bases left between them. This CDR3 is built from 16 residues. Germline V lookup: CDR1 MNHNY, CDR2 SVGAGI (reference sequence). The CDR3 nucleotides read TGTGCCAGCAGTTACCCCACAGGCACCGGGAACAATGAGCAGTTCTTC. Protein product: CASSYPTGTGNNEQFF.

V gene TRBV7-9 combines with J gene TRBJ1-2; D unclear. The ends were cut back, 0 bases at V and 9 bases at J, with 14 bases in the middle. The CDR3 length is 14 residues. The germline V gene has CDR1 SEHNR and CDR2 FQNEAQ (reference sequence). The CDR3 sequence is CASSLAPGPSSYTF. Here the CDR3 DNA reads TGTGCCAGCAGCTTAGCGCCAGGCCCGAGCAGCTACACCTTC.

The chain employs TRBV14 and TRBJ2-1; 12 bases agree with TRBD2. The V and J ends lost 3 bases and 4 bases, in that order; junction bases with no gene match: 4. The V gene's germline CDR1 is SGHDN and CDR2 FVKESK. This CDR3 contains 16 residues. CDR3 amino acids: CASSQASGRAYNEQFF. The CDR3 region has the DNA TGTGCCAGCAGCCAGGCTAGCGGGAGGGCTTACAATGAGCAGTTCTTC.

The chain combines TRBV6-5 with TRBJ1-1; D ambiguous. CDR1 and CDR2 (germline): MNHEY, SVGAGI. Deletions cut 0 bases from V and 0 bases from J, with 5 bases between. The CDR3 consists of 14 residues. In nucleotides, the CDR3 is TGTGCCAGCAGTTACTCGAGTCTGAACACTGAAGCTTTCTTT. Its protein product is CASSYSSLNTEAFF.

Regarding this clone: Other DNA sequences in the same sample also yield this CDR3. This chain joins TRBV7-9 and TRBJ2-1, with 9 bases identical to TRBD2. This CDR3 spans 15 amino acids. The germline V gene encodes CDR1 SEHNR and CDR2 FQNEAQ (reference sequence). Unmatched junction bases numbered 2, after V lost 5 bases and J lost 0 bases. This CDR3 reads CASSRSGGSYNEQFF. The CDR3, as DNA: TGTGCCAGCAGCCGTAGCGGGGGCTCCTACAATGAGCAGTTCTTC. Complete variable domain (other parts from reference TRBV7-9 and TRBJ2-1): DTGVSQNPRHKITKRGQNVTFRCDPISEHNRLYWYRQTLGQGPEFLTYFQNEAQLEKSRLLSDRFSAERPKGSFSTLEIQRTEQGDSAMYLCASSRSGGSYNEQFFGPGTRLTVL.

The V call is TRBV5-1, the J call TRBJ2-7, with D unresolved. CDR1 and CDR2 from the germline V gene are SGHRS and YFSETQ. Trimming left V 1 base short and J 2 bases short, with 13 bases between. There are 15 residues in the CDR3. CDR3 loop: CASSLSPGEPYEQYF. The CDR3 DNA reads TGCGCCAGCAGCTTGTCTCCAGGAGAACCCTACGAGCAGTACTTC.

The rearrangement links TRBV18 to TRBJ2-3, with TRBD2 identical over 12 bases. The CDR3 totals 15 residues. Trimming at V came to 5 bases and at J to 6 bases, leaving 6 bases not matched to a gene. Germline V CDR1 and CDR2: KGHSH, LQKENI. The CDR3 sequence is CASSWTSGTSDTQYF. In DNA, the CDR3 is TGTGCCAGCTCATGGACTAGCGGGACATCGGATACGCAGTATTTT.

The CDR3 sequence is CASSLEAGTGDPPYGYTF. The CDR3 coding sequence is TGTGCCAGCAGTTTGGAAGCTGGGACAGGGGATCCACCCTATGGCTACACCTTC. J is TRBJ1-2 and V is TRBV27; 10 bases agree with TRBD1. The J segment lost 4 bases and the V segment lost 3 bases, leaving 14 bases of the junction unmatched. CDR1 and CDR2 from the germline V gene are MNHEY and SMNVEV (reference sequence). The CDR3 covers 18 residues.

The chain employs TRBV27 and TRBJ2-3; D gene unclear. Trimming stripped 1 base from V and 0 bases from J, with 11 bases between. Germline V gene data show CDR1 as MNHEY and CDR2 as SMNVEV (reference sequence). The CDR3 loop spans 16 amino acids. The CDR3 DNA is TGTGCCAGCAGTTTATTAGGGATTTTTAGCACAGATACGCAGTATTTT. Translated, it gives CASSLLGIFSTDTQYF.

The chain joins TRBV28 to TRBJ1-1; possibly TRBD1 for D (5 bases). Germline loops: CDR1 MDHEN, CDR2 SYDVKM. Deletions cut 5 bases from V and 1 base from J, with 11 bases between. This CDR3 has 14 residues. CDR3: CASSVGTGNTEAFF. The DNA for the CDR3 is TGTGCCAGCAGTGTTGGGACGGGGAACACTGAAGCTTTCTTT.

This chain connects TRBV28 to TRBJ2-7; D may match TRBD1 or TRBD2 (5 bases each). The V gene lost 8 bases and the J gene lost 7 bases, with 36 bases spanning the gap. The CDR3 is 19 residues long. Germline-derived CDR1 and CDR2 are MDHEN and SYDVKM. The CDR3 coding sequence is TGTGCCAGCCGTAAGGGAATCGGGACCTCCGGATTTAGTCGTAGGGAGCAGTACTTC. It specifies CASRKGIGTSGFSRREQYF.

This rearrangement joins TRBV2 to TRBJ1-3; tentatively, D is TRBD1 (6 bases). V lost 4 bases and J lost 0, with 10 bases in between. CDR1 and CDR2 from the germline V gene are SNHLY and FYNNEI. The CDR3 totals 15 residues. CDR3 region: CASSGTAGSGNTIYF. The CDR3 bases are TGTGCCAGCAGTGGGACAGCGGGCTCTGGAAACACCATATATTTT.